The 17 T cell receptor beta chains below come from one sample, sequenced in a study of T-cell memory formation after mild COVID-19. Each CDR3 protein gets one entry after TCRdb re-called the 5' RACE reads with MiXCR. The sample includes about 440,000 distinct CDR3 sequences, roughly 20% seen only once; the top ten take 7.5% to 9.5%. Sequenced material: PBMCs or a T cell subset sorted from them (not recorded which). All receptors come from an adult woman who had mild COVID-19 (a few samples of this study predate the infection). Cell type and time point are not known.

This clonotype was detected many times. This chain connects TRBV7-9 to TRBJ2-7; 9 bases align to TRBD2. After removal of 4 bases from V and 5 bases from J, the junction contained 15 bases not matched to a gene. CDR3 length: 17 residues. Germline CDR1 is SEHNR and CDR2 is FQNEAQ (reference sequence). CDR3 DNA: TGTGCCAGCAGCTCACCTCTCCTCGGCGGGAGGGCCGACGAGCAGTACTTC. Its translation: CASSSPLLGGRADEQYF. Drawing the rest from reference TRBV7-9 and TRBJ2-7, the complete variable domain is DTGVSQNPRHKITKRGQNVTFRCDPISEHNRLYWYRQTLGQGPEFLTYFQNEAQLEKSRLLSDRFSAERPKGSFSTLEIQRTEQGDSAMYLCASSSPLLGGRADEQYFGPGTRLTVT.

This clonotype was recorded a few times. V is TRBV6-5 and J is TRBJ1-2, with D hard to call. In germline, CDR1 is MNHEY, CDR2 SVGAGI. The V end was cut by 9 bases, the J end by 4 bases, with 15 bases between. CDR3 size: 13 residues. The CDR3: CASMIGPAYGYTF. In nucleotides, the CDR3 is TGTGCCAGTATGATAGGCCCGGCCTATGGCTACACCTTC.

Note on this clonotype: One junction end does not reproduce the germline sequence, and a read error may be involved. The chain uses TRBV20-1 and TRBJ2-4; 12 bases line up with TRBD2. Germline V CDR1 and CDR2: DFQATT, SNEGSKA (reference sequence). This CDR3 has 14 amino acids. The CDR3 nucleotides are TGCAGGGCTAGAGAGACTAGCGGGGGACACATTCAGTACTTC. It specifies CRARETSGGHIQYF.

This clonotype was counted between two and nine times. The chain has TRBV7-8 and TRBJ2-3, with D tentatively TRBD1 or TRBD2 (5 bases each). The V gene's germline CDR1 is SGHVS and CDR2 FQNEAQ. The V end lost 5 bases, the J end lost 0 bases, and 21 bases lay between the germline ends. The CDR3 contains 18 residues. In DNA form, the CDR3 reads TGTGCCAGCAGCCTCGCCCCTCGGGGCTTACCAAGCACAGATACGCAGTATTTT. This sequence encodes CASSLAPRGLPSTDTQYF.

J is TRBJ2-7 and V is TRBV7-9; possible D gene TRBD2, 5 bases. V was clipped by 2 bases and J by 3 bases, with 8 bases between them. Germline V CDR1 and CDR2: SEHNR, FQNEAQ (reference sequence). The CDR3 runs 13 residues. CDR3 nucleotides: TGTGCCAGCAGCTTACTAGCTCACTACGAGCAGTACTTC. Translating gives CASSLLAHYEQYF.

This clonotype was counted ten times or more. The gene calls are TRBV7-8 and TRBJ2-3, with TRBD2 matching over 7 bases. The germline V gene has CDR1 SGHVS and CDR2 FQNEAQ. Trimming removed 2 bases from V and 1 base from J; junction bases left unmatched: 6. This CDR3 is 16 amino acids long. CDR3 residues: CASSLPGGTGTDTQYF. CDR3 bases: TGTGCCAGCAGCTTACCGGGGGGAACGGGCACAGATACGCAGTATTTT.

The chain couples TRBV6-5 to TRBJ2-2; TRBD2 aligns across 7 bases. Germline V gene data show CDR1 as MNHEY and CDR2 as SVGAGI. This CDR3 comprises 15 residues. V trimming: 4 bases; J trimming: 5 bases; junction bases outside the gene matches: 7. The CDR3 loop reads CASSSGRSMTGELFF. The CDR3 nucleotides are TGTGCCAGCAGTTCCGGGAGGAGTATGACCGGGGAGCTGTTTTTT.

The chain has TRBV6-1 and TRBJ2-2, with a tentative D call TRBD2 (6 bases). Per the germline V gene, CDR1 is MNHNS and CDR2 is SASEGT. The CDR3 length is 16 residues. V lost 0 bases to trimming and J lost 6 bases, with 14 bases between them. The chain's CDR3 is CASSEAHGTLAGELFF. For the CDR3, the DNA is TGTGCCAGCAGTGAAGCGCATGGGACTCTGGCCGGGGAGCTGTTTTTT.

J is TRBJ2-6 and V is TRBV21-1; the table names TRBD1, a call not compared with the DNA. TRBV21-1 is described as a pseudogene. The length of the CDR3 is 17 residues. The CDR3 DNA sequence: TGTGCCAGCAGCGGGGGGCTCCCCCGCCCTGGGGCCAACGTCCTGACTTTC. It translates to CASSGGLPRPGANVLTF.

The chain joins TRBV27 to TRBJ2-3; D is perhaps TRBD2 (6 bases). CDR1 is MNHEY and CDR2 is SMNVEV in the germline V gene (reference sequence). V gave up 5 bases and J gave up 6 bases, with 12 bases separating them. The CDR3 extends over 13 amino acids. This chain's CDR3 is CASSPGTLDTQYF. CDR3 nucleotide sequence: TGTGCCAGCAGTCCCGGGACTTTGGATACGCAGTATTTT.

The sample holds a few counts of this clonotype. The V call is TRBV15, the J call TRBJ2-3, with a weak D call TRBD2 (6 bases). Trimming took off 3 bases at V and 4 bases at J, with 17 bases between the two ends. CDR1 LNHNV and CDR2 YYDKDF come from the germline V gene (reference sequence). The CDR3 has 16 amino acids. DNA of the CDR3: TGTGCCACCAGCAGGGACGGGTCCTCGGGGGCAGATACGCAGTATTTT. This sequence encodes CATSRDGSSGADTQYF.

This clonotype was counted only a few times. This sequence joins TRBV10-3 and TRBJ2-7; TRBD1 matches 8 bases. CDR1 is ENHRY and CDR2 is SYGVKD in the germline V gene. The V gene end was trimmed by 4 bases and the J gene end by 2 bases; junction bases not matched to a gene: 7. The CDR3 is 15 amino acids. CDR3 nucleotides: TGTGCCATCAGTGGATTGACAGGGGAGGCCTACGAGCAGTACTTC. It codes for CAISGLTGEAYEQYF.

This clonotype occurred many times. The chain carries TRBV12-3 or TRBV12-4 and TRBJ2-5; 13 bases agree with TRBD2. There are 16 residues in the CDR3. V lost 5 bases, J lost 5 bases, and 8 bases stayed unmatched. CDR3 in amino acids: CASSPGGLAGRETQYF. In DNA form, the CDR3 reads TGTGCCAGCAGTCCCGGGGGACTAGCGGGGAGGGAGACCCAGTACTTC.

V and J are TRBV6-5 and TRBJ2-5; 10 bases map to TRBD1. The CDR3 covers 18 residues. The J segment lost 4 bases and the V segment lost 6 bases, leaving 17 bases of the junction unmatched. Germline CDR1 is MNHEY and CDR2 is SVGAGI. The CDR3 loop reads CASRRYGQGVTLVETQYF. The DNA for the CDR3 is TGTGCCAGCAGACGATACGGACAGGGGGTTACCCTTGTAGAGACCCAGTACTTC.

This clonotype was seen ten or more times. For the CDR3, the DNA is TGTGCCAGCAGCTTGGGACGTGGTGGGACTGAAGCTTTCTTT. Amino acids: CASSLGRGGTEAFF. V gene TRBV5-6 combines with J gene TRBJ1-1; the D is unclear. The CDR3 has 14 amino acids. The V gene lost 0 bases and the J gene lost 5 bases, with 11 bases spanning the gap. Germline V gene data show CDR1 as SGHDT and CDR2 as YYEEEE. Full variable domain (outside the CDR3, taken from reference TRBV5-6 and TRBJ1-1): DAGVTQSPTHLIKTRGQQVTLRCSPKSGHDTVSWYQQALGQGPQFIFQYYEEEERQRGNFPDRFSGHQFPNYSSELNVNALLLGDSALYLCASSLGRGGTEAFFGQGTRLTVV.

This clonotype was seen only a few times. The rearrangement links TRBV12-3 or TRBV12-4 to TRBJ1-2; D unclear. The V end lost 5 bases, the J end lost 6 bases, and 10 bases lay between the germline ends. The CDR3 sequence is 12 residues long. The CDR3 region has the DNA TGTGCCAGCAGTCTATCAAGGCATGGCTACACCTTC. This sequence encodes CASSLSRHGYTF.

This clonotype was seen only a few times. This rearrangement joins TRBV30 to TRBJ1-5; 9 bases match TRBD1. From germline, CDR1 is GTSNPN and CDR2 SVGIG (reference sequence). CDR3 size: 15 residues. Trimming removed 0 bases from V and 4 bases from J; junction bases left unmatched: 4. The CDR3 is CAWSVPGTGNQPQHF. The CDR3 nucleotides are TGTGCCTGGAGTGTTCCAGGGACAGGGAATCAGCCCCAGCATTTT.